The text below deals with one T cell receptor (beta chain). This clonotype has a handful of counts. What antigen it recognizes has not been identified. Per-nucleotide qualities are absent, and no much larger clonotype sits a single base away. This specimen belongs to a study of T-cell memory formation after mild COVID-19 (dated by TCRdb to the early 2020s). About the study as a whole: TCR sequence clusters from the two donors were found to be largely donor specific. Longitudinal TCRalpha and TCRbeta repertoire sequencing tracked T-cell clones expanding and contracting after mild COVID-19 in two donors. Two young, previously healthy adult volunteers made up the cohort, one male and one female.

Overall study outcomes, separate from this receptor: Some responding clones were found in pre-infection memory, which suggests that pre-existing cross-reactive memory T cells took part in the SARS-CoV-2 response. Contracting CD4+ clones were found mainly in CM and EM memory subsets, while CD8+ clones were enriched in EMRA. Clones contracting from day 15 to 85 had balanced CD4/CD8 phenotypes, while a second wave expanding from day 15 to 37 was biased towards CD4+. Whether the second-wave clones peaking on day 37 were SARS-CoV-2 specific was not confirmed. Only two mild cases were covered in the study, and larger cohorts including severe cases with pre-infection samples were considered necessary.

PBMCs were isolated by Ficoll-Paque density gradient centrifugation. The CDR3 starts with the cysteine, ends with the phenylalanine, and has 17 residues. Solely the CDR3 DNA is kept, with 51 bases framed from the first base. The germline V gene (reference sequence) gives CDR1 as MNHEY and CDR2 as SMNVEV. Cut back by 3 bases and 2 bases, the V and J ends lie 19 bases apart. The data were produced on an Illumina NovaSeq 6000. TCRalpha and TCRbeta cDNA libraries were constructed by 5'RACE with constant-segment primers, with sample barcodes and unique molecular identifiers being introduced. Trizol reagent was used to extract RNA from every sample. Libraries were amplified in two PCR steps, with a second sample barcode and Illumina TruSeq adapters added in the second step. Sequencing of the libraries was done on an Illumina NovaSeq, producing 2 x 150 bp paired-end reads. On the authors' methods: Reads were demultiplexed and collapsed into UMI-guided consensus sequences with migec v1.2.7. Using mixcr v2.1.11, UMI consensuses were aligned to TRA and TRB V and J templates and then assembled into clonotypes. A clonotype was counted as expanded or contracted only when both edgeR and NoisET called the clonotype significant, with the noise models trained on biological replicates. For edgeR calls, the thresholds were a false discovery rate-adjusted p below 0.01 and a log2 fold-change of 1. As an exploratory analysis of dynamics, PCA with hierarchical clustering was applied to max-normalized trajectories of the 1000 most abundant clonotypes. The CD4 or CD8 phenotype of responding clones was assigned using the separately sequenced CD4+ and CD8+ repertoires. TCRdb redid the processing of the public reads, applying fastp at Q25 and MiXCR, and retained in-frame beta chains. For every CDR3 protein sequence, its rows merge into one entry that carries the most common genes and DNA. The V and J calls follow TCRdb's processing rather than the paper's. The table for this sample lists fewer than 250,000 distinct CDR3 sequences; roughly 14% of them were counted only once. The ten largest clonotypes hold more than 2% of the sample.

The TCR originated in an adult woman who had mild COVID-19 (a few samples of this study predate the infection). The sample titles of this study are shuffled in the database, so cell type and time point are left out; the donor was told from shared clones. The sample comprised PBMCs or a T cell subset sorted from them (not recorded which). The rearrangement combines TRBV27 with TRBJ2-5, with the D gene not clear enough to name. The CDR3 region reads CASSLRSTAWVQETQYF. The DNA reads as follows: TGTGCCAGCAGTTTGAGATCGACCGCTTGGGTTCAAGAGACCCAGTACTTC.